This TCR beta chain was identified in a study of control samples from healthy donors and cancer patients. The V gene end was trimmed by 4 bases and the J gene end by 6 bases; junction bases not matched to a gene: 8. Per the germline V gene, CDR1 is SGHTA and CDR2 is FQGNSA. CDR3 length: 14 amino acids. Clones were read by immunoSEQ multiplex PCR, and TCRdb kept only the in-frame ones, dropping some. Here the sample spans about 160,000 clones, roughly 89% being singletons. The chain links TRBV7-2 to TRBJ1-1; 7 nucleotides match TRBD1. Sequenced: blood. The TCR sequence derives from a man in his thirties or forties in good health. The CDR3 reads CASSSHNRGAEAFF. DNA of the CDR3: TGTGCCAGCAGCTCCCATAACAGGGGAGCTGAAGCTTTCTTT.